Listed below are T cell receptor beta chains from one sample, sequenced in a study of T cell responses to AZD1222 COVID-19 vaccine. Assay used: immunoSEQ multiplex PCR; TCRdb lists only in-frame clones, some missing. The table includes about 150,000 clones, approximately 90% detected once. The sample consisted of peripheral blood, taken after recovery from COVID-19. Every receptor here comes from an adult who had recovered from COVID-19. Each CDR3 is given with its conserved first and last residue. The D gene is left open where the match is weak. Clone size appears in some rows only: once, few, many, or a class for an expanded clone.

cdr3_nt | cdr3_aa | v_call | clone_size | d_call | j_call
TGTGCCATCAGAGCCGGGGGGACTTTTTACAATGAGCAGTTCTTC | CAIRAGGTFYNEQFF | TRBV10-3 | . | TRBD2 | TRBJ2-1
TGCAGCGCGGGGAGTAGGGGGCGGGCGGACCAACCTAACTATGGCTACACCTTC | CSAGSRGRADQPNYGYTF | TRBV29-1 | . | TRBD1 | TRBJ1-2
TGTGCCAGCAGCCGTATAAGGGACAGGGGGCCCCTTACGGGCTACACCGGGGAGCTGTTTTTT | CASSRIRDRGPLTGYTGELFF | TRBV14 | once | TRBD1 | TRBJ2-2
TGCGCCAGCAGCGGACTAGCGGGAGATGAGCAGTTCTTC | CASSGLAGDEQFF | TRBV5-1 | once | TRBD2 | TRBJ2-1
TGTGCCAGCAGCAAAACCCGGGACAGGCCCCAGTACTTC | CASSKTRDRPQYF | TRBV11-2 | . | TRBD1 | TRBJ2-7
TGTGCCAGTAGTATAGTGACGGGAGGGGACGAGCAGTACTTC | CASSIVTGGDEQYF | TRBV19 | once | TRBD2 | TRBJ2-7
TGCAGCGGGGGGACAGGGCGAGAAGCTTTCTTT | CSGGTGREAFF | TRBV29-1 | . | TRBD1 | TRBJ1-1
TGTGCCAGCAGTTTACTCGGAATTGCTAGCACAGATACGCAGTATTTT | CASSLLGIASTDTQYF | TRBV27 | . | . | TRBJ2-3
TGTGCCAGCAGCCAAGAGATGCGGGAACAGCCCCAGCATTTT | CASSQEMREQPQHF | TRBV3-1/TRBV3-2 | . | . | TRBJ1-5
TGCGCCAGCAGTGGACAGCAATCTAACTATGGCTACACCTTC | CASSGQQSNYGYTF | TRBV5-1 | . | . | TRBJ1-2
TGTGCCAGCAGTTTATGGGACAGGCGGGCAGATACGCAGTATTTT | CASSLWDRRADTQYF | TRBV27 | . | TRBD1 | TRBJ2-3
TGTGCCAGTAGTATAGTTTGGCAGGGCTATCAGCCCCAGCATTTT | CASSIVWQGYQPQHF | TRBV19 | . | . | TRBJ1-5
TGTGCCAGTAGTATTAGCCTAGCGGGAAGTCGGGAGACCCAGTACTTC | CASSISLAGSRETQYF | TRBV19 | . | TRBD2 | TRBJ2-5
TGTGCCAGCAGTTACCCAACCTCTGGAAACACCATATATTTT | CASSYPTSGNTIYF | TRBV6-7 | . | . | TRBJ1-3
TGTGCCAGCAGCCAGCGGGGGGCCCCCTACGAGCAGTACTTC | CASSQRGAPYEQYF | TRBV3-1/TRBV3-2 | . | TRBD2 | TRBJ2-7
TGCGCCAGCAGAACCGGGACAGGGGGTAAAGGCGGGGAGCTGTTTTTT | CASRTGTGGKGGELFF | TRBV5-1 | . | TRBD1 | TRBJ2-2
TGTGCCAGCTCACAGCAAGCTAACTATGGCTACACCTTC | CASSQQANYGYTF | TRBV19 | . | . | TRBJ1-2
TGCGCCAGCAGCCACGACGGGAATCAGCCCCAGCATTTT | CASSHDGNQPQHF | TRBV5-1 | . | . | TRBJ1-5
TGTGCCACCAGTGATTGGGCCCAAGGACACTTGAGCAATCAGCCCCAGCATTTT | CATSDWAQGHLSNQPQHF | TRBV24-1 | . | . | TRBJ1-5
TGTGCCAGCAGTGAAAGTAGGTCGGGACAAAAGAGGTACGAGCAGTACTTC | CASSESRSGQKRYEQYF | TRBV25-1 | . | . | TRBJ2-7
TGCGCCAGCAGCCAAGATCGCAGGGGGCGAGGCTACACCTTC | CASSQDRRGRGYTF | TRBV4-3 | . | TRBD1 | TRBJ1-2
TGTGCCAGCAGCTCACTCCCCCGCGGGGGGACGGGGGGGTACAATGAGCAGTTCTTC | CASSSLPRGGTGGYNEQFF | TRBV7-6 | . | TRBD2 | TRBJ2-1
TGTGCCAGCAGCTTATGGGACAGGGGGCACACTGAAGCTTTCTTT | CASSLWDRGHTEAFF | TRBV7-8 | . | TRBD1 | TRBJ1-1
TGCGCCAGCAGCTTCACTCCCCCGAGCAATGAGCAGTTCTTC | CASSFTPPSNEQFF | TRBV5-1 | . | . | TRBJ2-1
TGTGCCAGCAGCTTAATTGGGCTAGCGGGAGGCAACGAGCAGTTCTTC | CASSLIGLAGGNEQFF | TRBV7-3 | few | TRBD2 | TRBJ2-1
TGCGCCAGCAGCCAGAGGGACAGTGGGGGGACTGAAGCTTTCTTT | CASSQRDSGGTEAFF | TRBV4-1 | . | TRBD1 | TRBJ1-1
TGTGCCAGCACCGACGCTAGGGGGCAGGCGCGCACCGGGGAGCTGTTTTTT | CASTDARGQARTGELFF | TRBV9 | . | TRBD1 | TRBJ2-2
TGCGCCAGCTCCGGGGGGGCAGGGACCGTGCTAGACGCTGAAGCTTTCTTT | CASSGGAGTVLDAEAFF | TRBV5-1 | . | . | TRBJ1-1
TGCAGCGCTCGACAGGGCGAAGGGTCACCCCTCCACTTT | CSARQGEGSPLHF | TRBV29-1 | once | TRBD1 | TRBJ1-6
TGTGCCAGCAGCTTACTACCCTCCACTGAAGCTTTCTTT | CASSLLPSTEAFF | TRBV7-3 | . | . | TRBJ1-1
TGTGCCAGCAGCACTACAGGTCTTGAAGCTTTCTTT | CASSTTGLEAFF | TRBV5-4 | . | . | TRBJ1-1
TGTGCCAGCAGCCCCCCAGGAACCTATGGCTACACCTTC | CASSPPGTYGYTF | TRBV5-6 | . | . | TRBJ1-2
TGTGCCACCAGTGACCCAGGGTACCAAGAGACCCAGTACTTC | CATSDPGYQETQYF | TRBV24-1 | . | . | TRBJ2-5
TGTGCCAGCAGTTGGGGGTGGGCGGGAGAGGGTACGCAGTATTTT | CASSWGWAGEGTQYF | TRBV27 | . | TRBD2 | TRBJ2-3
TGTGCCAGCAGCCCGAACAGGGGGCAGGGAACCGGGGAGCTGTTTTTT | CASSPNRGQGTGELFF | TRBV3-1/TRBV3-2 | . | TRBD1 | TRBJ2-2
TGCGCCAGCAGCTTGGCCTTGGATTCACCCCTCCACTTT | CASSLALDSPLHF | TRBV5-1 | . | . | TRBJ1-6
TGTGCCATCAGTGAGTCAACGCTTAACTATGGCTACACCTTC | CAISESTLNYGYTF | TRBV10-3 | . | . | TRBJ1-2
TGTGCCAGCACTGACCACCTGAACACTGAAGCTTTCTTT | CASTDHLNTEAFF | TRBV28 | . | . | TRBJ1-1
TGCGCCAGCAGCCAAGTCGGTGCGTTTCGGGGGCCAAACACTGAAGCTTTCTTT | CASSQVGAFRGPNTEAFF | TRBV4-1 | . | . | TRBJ1-1
TGTGCCAGCACTCTTCAGGGTGCTTCAAGCAATCAGCCCCAGCATTTT | CASTLQGASSNQPQHF | TRBV28 | . | . | TRBJ1-5
TGTGCCAGCAGCACAAACCAGGGACGGGGGGCCGAGACCCAGTACTTC | CASSTNQGRGAETQYF | TRBV5-5 | . | . | TRBJ2-5
TGTGCCAGCAGCTTAGCGGTTAATTCACCCCTCCACTTT | CASSLAVNSPLHF | TRBV7-2 | . | . | TRBJ1-6
TGTGCCAGCAGCTTCCAGGGGAATAAGAACGAGCAGTACTTC | CASSFQGNKNEQYF | TRBV7-9 | . | . | TRBJ2-7
TGTGCCAGCAGTGAAGCCGCTTGGGACAGGGTTTATTACGAGCAGTACTTC | CASSEAAWDRVYYEQYF | TRBV2 | . | TRBD1 | TRBJ2-7
TGCGCCAGCAGTGACCCCAGCACAGATACGCAGTATTTT | CASSDPSTDTQYF | TRBV10-1 | . | . | TRBJ2-3
TGTGCCAGCAGCGGAGGACAGGGGGGGGACTATGGCTACACCTTC | CASSGGQGGDYGYTF | TRBV2 | . | TRBD1 | TRBJ1-2
TGTGCCAGTAGCCAGAATGCGGGACTAGCGTTACAACCTGGCGAGCAGTACTTC | CASSQNAGLALQPGEQYF | TRBV19 | . | TRBD2 | TRBJ2-7
TGTGCCAGCAGCGCCGGGACAGGGGGCTACGAGCAGTACTTC | CASSAGTGGYEQYF | TRBV7-9 | . | TRBD1 | TRBJ2-7
TGTGCCACCAAACAGCTATACCAAGAGACCCAGTACTTC | CATKQLYQETQYF | TRBV24-1 | . | . | TRBJ2-5
TGTGCCAGTAGTATGCCAGTCTATGGCTACACCTTC | CASSMPVYGYTF | TRBV19 | . | . | TRBJ1-2
TGCAGTGCTAGTCGTCGACAGCCATCCTACGAGCAGTACTTC | CSASRRQPSYEQYF | TRBV20-1 | . | . | TRBJ2-7
TGTGCCAGCAGCCAAGAGCCCATGCGGACCTCTGGAAACACCATATATTTT | CASSQEPMRTSGNTIYF | TRBV4-2 | few | . | TRBJ1-3
TGTGCCAGCAGAGGGACCGGGACAGGGGATGGAAACACCATATATTTT | CASRGTGTGDGNTIYF | TRBV7-9 | . | TRBD1 | TRBJ1-3
TGTGCCAGCAGCTCCCCTTTGAGTACAGCCTCCTACGAGCAGTACTTC | CASSSPLSTASYEQYF | TRBV7-9 | once | . | TRBJ2-7